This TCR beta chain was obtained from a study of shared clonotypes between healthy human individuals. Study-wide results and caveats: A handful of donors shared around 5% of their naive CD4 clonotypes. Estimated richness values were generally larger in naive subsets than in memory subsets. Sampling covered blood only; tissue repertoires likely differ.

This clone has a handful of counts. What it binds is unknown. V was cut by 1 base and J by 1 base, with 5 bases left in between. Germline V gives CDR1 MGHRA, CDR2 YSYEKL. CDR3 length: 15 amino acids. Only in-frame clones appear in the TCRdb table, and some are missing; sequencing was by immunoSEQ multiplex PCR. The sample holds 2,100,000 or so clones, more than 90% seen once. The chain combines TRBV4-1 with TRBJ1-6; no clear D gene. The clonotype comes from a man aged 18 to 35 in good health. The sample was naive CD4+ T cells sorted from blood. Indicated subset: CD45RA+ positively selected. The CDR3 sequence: CASSQAQSYNSPLHF. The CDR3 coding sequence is TGCGCCAGCAGCCAAGCGCAATCCTATAATTCACCCCTCCACTTT.